The clone carrying this T cell receptor beta chain was seen more than once but under ten times. The sample carries other DNA sequences with the same CDR3. The PCR was carried out with 60 Vbeta primers and 13 Jbeta primers. Authors' data handling: Among the unique TCR beta chains that a later analysis counted, 75 million to 85 million in all, 10 million to 11 million were shared. Profiled with immunoSEQ multiplex PCR; TCRdb holds only in-frame clones, not every one. Clonal size and the V and J genes are those of that table, whereas D and trimming came from the DNA. The data hold about 100,000 clones, with roughly 70% observed a single time. The data are from a study of cytomegalovirus exposure and HLA in healthy donors. Across the whole study: T cells numbering about 200 million yielded 100 million to 120 million unique TCR beta sequences in an earlier analysis.

Trimming left V 8 bases short and J 6 bases short, with 10 bases between. Germline-derived CDR1 and CDR2 are SEHNR and FQNEAQ (reference sequence). This CDR3 spans 12 amino acids. The clonotype was recovered from a man in his forties or fifties in good health and CMV-seronegative. V gene TRBV7-9 combines with J gene TRBJ1-4, with a possible D match to TRBD1 (6 bases). Source material: PBMCs. CDR3 loop: CASQGLDEKLFF. The DNA for the CDR3 is TGTGCCAGCCAGGGGTTGGATGAAAAACTGTTTTTT.